This is a list of T cell receptor beta chains from one sample in a study of naive and memory T cell subsets. TCRdb fed the UMI-ligation and nested PCR reads into MiXCR, producing one record per CDR3 protein. The repertoire holds around 130,000 distinct CDR3 sequences, about 36% seen once, with approximately 0.9% in the top ten. The sample comprised central memory CD4+ T cells from blood. These receptors originate from a human donor in good health. Each CDR3 is given with its conserved first and last residue. A D gene is named only where the DNA matches it firmly. The size entry is marked missing in some rows and otherwise reads once, few, many or a size class.

V	J	D	size	DNA	CDR3
TRBV7-9	TRBJ2-3	TRBD2	-	TGTGCCAGCAGACGGGGACTAGCGGGAGCAGATACGCAGTATTTT	CASRRGLAGADTQYF
TRBV3-1	TRBJ2-1	-	-	TGTGCCAGCACGGGGTCAAACAATGAGCAGTTCTTC	CASTGSNNEQFF
TRBV20-1	TRBJ1-6	-	few	TGCAGTGCCAGGGCGGGGTTCAATTCACCCCTCCACTTT	CSARAGFNSPLHF
TRBV24-1	TRBJ2-1	TRBD1	many	TGTGCCACCAGTGATGCTGTGGGACAGGGTCGCAATGAGCAGTTCTTC	CATSDAVGQGRNEQFF
TRBV5-1	TRBJ2-7	TRBD1	-	TGCGCCAGCAGAATTACTTTTTCACAGGGGTACGAGCAGTACTTC	CASRITFSQGYEQYF
TRBV28	TRBJ1-2	-	-	TGTGCCAGCAGCCCTTCCCGGAGAAGCTATGGCTACACCTTC	CASSPSRRSYGYTF
TRBV7-9	TRBJ2-2	-	-	TGTGCCAGCAGCAACTCGGGACCCCAGCCCGGGGAGCTGTTTTTT	CASSNSGPQPGELFF
TRBV7-2	TRBJ2-5	TRBD2	few	TGTGCCAGCAGCCGAACCGGACTAGCGGGGTCCCAAGAGACCCAGTACTTC	CASSRTGLAGSQETQYF
TRBV28	TRBJ2-1	-	-	TGTGCCAGCAATTCTCTCCTTTTGGGTGAGCAGTTCTTC	CASNSLLLGEQFF
TRBV29-1	TRBJ1-2	-	-	TGCAGCGCCGAAGTGGCGACTGAACCAGAATCTCTTTATGGCTACACCTTC	CSAEVATEPESLYGYTF
TRBV7-9	TRBJ2-4	TRBD2	-	TGTGCCAGCAGCCACCCGGGAGGAAATATAGCCAAAAACATTCAGTACTTC	CASSHPGGNIAKNIQYF
TRBV12-3/TRBV12-4	TRBJ2-6	-	few	TGTGCCAGCAGTTATAGGGGCAGGGCCAACGTCCTGACTTTC	CASSYRGRANVLTF
TRBV20-1	TRBJ2-4	-	-	TGCAGTGCTTTCGGACAAGCAAACATTCAGTACTTC	CSAFGQANIQYF
TRBV30	TRBJ1-1	TRBD1	-	TGTGCCTGGAGTCCAGGGGGCGCGAACACTGAAGCTTTCTTT	CAWSPGGANTEAFF
TRBV20-1	TRBJ2-3	-	medium-sized	TGCAGTGCGAGACTAGGTGGCACAGATACGCAGTATTTT	CSARLGGTDTQYF
TRBV6-2/TRBV6-3	TRBJ2-1	TRBD2	few	TGTGCCAGCAGTATCCCCCATCAGTGGGAGGGCGAAAATGAGCAGTTCTTC	CASSIPHQWEGENEQFF
TRBV3-1	TRBJ2-5	TRBD1	-	TGTGCCAGCAGCTCACAGGGGGCGCGTGAGACCCAGTACTTC	CASSSQGARETQYF
TRBV15	TRBJ2-5	-	few	TGTGCCACCAGCAGAGGGGCAAACCAGCAAGAGACCCAGTACTTC	CATSRGANQQETQYF
TRBV5-1	TRBJ2-4	-	-	TGCGCCAGCAGCCCAGCGGGTGGCAAAAACATTCAGTACTTC	CASSPAGGKNIQYF
TRBV7-9	TRBJ2-7	-	few	TGTGCCAGCAGCTTACAGTACCCCCGCGAGCAGTACTTC	CASSLQYPREQYF
TRBV20-1	TRBJ2-1	TRBD1	many	TGCAGTGCTTACAGGGGCTCCTACAATGAGCAGTTCTTC	CSAYRGSYNEQFF
TRBV7-9	TRBJ2-7	-	-	TGTGCCAGCAGCTTAGGCCCCCTGGGGGCGTACGAGCAGTACTTC	CASSLGPLGAYEQYF
TRBV28	TRBJ2-7	TRBD2	-	TGTGCCAGCAGGGAAGCGGGAGGAAGCGAGCAGTACTTC	CASREAGGSEQYF
TRBV24-1	TRBJ2-1	-	-	TGTGCCACCAGTGATTCTCGCTGGTCCTCCTACAATGAGCAGTTCTTC	CATSDSRWSSYNEQFF
TRBV5-1	TRBJ2-5	-	-	TGCGCCAGCAGCTTGTTAGGGACAACCAACAAGGAGACCCAGTACTTC	CASSLLGTTNKETQYF
TRBV18	TRBJ2-7	-	-	TGTGCCAGCTCACCATGGGGTCCCTCCTACGAGCAGTACTTC	CASSPWGPSYEQYF
TRBV7-2	TRBJ1-1	-	few	TGTGCCAGCAGCTTAACAGGGAACGACCCTGAAGCTTTCTTT	CASSLTGNDPEAFF
TRBV3-1	TRBJ2-2	TRBD2	-	TGTGCCAGTGAAGGAGCGGGAGGGCCTGGCACCGGGGAGCTGTTTTTT	CASEGAGGPGTGELFF
TRBV2	TRBJ1-1	-	few	TGTGCCAGCAGTGAATTGGAGGGTTGGGGTGAAGCTTTCTTT	CASSELEGWGEAFF
TRBV28	TRBJ1-5	TRBD1	-	TGTGCCAGCAGTCTGACAGGGCTTCAGCCCCAGCATTTT	CASSLTGLQPQHF
TRBV7-9	TRBJ2-4	-	-	TGTGCCAGCATGGGACCCAAAAACATTCAGTACTTC	CASMGPKNIQYF
TRBV27	TRBJ2-1	-	-	TGTGCCAGCAGTTTAAACCCCTCCGTGGGCCGCTCCTACAATGAGCAGTTCTTC	CASSLNPSVGRSYNEQFF
TRBV3-1	TRBJ2-5	TRBD1	-	TGTGCCAGCAGCCAAACCGACAGGGGTTCCCAGTACTTC	CASSQTDRGSQYF
TRBV28	TRBJ2-5	-	few	TGTGCCAGCAGTTTAGCAGGGAGGGAGACCCAGTACTTC	CASSLAGRETQYF
TRBV18	TRBJ2-1	-	-	TGTGCCAGCTCACCACTATTGGTCAATGAGCAGTTCTTC	CASSPLLVNEQFF
TRBV27	TRBJ1-5	TRBD1	few	TGTGCCAGCAGTTCAGGGGGTGGGCCCCAGCATTTT	CASSSGGGPQHF
TRBV12-5	TRBJ2-1	-	many	TGTGCTAGTGGTTCAACCGGGACTCTATTCTTC	CASGSTGTLFF
TRBV18	TRBJ1-4	-	-	TGTGCCAGCTCACCGGCTAATGAAAAACTGTTTTTT	CASSPANEKLFF
TRBV2	TRBJ2-7	TRBD1	-	TGTGCCAGCAGTTGGACAGGTAGATACGAGCAGTACTTC	CASSWTGRYEQYF
TRBV20-1	TRBJ2-7	-	few	TGCAGTGCTAGTGGGGGATCTTGGTACGAGCAGTACTTC	CSASGGSWYEQYF
TRBV29-1	TRBJ1-5	-	few	TGCAGCGTAAGGGGGGGCCAGGGTGACAATCAGCCCCAGCATTTT	CSVRGGQGDNQPQHF
TRBV5-4	TRBJ2-1	TRBD1	-	TGTGCCAGCAGCTCCTCAGGGGGTAGGTACAATGAGCAGTTCTTC	CASSSSGGRYNEQFF
TRBV20-1	TRBJ2-1	-	few	TGCAGTGCTAGTGTAGCGGCACCCTACAATGAGCAGTTCTTC	CSASVAAPYNEQFF
TRBV5-8	TRBJ2-5	-	-	TGTGCCAGCAGCTTTAAGGGGCGAGAGACCCAGTACTTC	CASSFKGRETQYF
TRBV5-1	TRBJ2-1	-	-	TGCGCCAGCAGCCCGGGCTCTAGCGTAGTCTACAATGAGCAGTTCTTC	CASSPGSSVVYNEQFF
TRBV15	TRBJ2-6	-	-	TGTGCCACCGGGGTTGGCGGGGCCAACGTCCTGACTTTC	CATGVGGANVLTF
TRBV18	TRBJ2-5	-	-	TGTGCCAGCTCACTAAAGACGGGGGAGACCCAGTACTTC	CASSLKTGETQYF
TRBV24-1	TRBJ2-3	-	few	TGTGCCACCAGTGAGGGACGGGGACCGCCAAGCACAGATACGCAGTATTTT	CATSEGRGPPSTDTQYF
TRBV6-1	TRBJ2-7	TRBD1	-	TGTGCCAGCAGTGACCACAGGGGGACGTCTAACGAGCAGTACTTC	CASSDHRGTSNEQYF
TRBV20-1	TRBJ2-7	-	-	TGCAGTGCTAGAGTCAGGCAGTTCCCCTACGAGCAGTACTTC	CSARVRQFPYEQYF
TRBV20-1	TRBJ1-5	-	many	TGCAGTGCTACCCAAGGACAGTTAAATCAGCCCCAGCATTTT	CSATQGQLNQPQHF
TRBV5-1	TRBJ2-1	-	few	TGCGCCAGCAGCGGAATTAATCACAATGAGCAGTTCTTC	CASSGINHNEQFF
TRBV7-3	TRBJ2-3	TRBD2	few	TGTGCCAGCAGGCTAGCGGGTCCTAGCACAGATACGCAGTATTTT	CASRLAGPSTDTQYF